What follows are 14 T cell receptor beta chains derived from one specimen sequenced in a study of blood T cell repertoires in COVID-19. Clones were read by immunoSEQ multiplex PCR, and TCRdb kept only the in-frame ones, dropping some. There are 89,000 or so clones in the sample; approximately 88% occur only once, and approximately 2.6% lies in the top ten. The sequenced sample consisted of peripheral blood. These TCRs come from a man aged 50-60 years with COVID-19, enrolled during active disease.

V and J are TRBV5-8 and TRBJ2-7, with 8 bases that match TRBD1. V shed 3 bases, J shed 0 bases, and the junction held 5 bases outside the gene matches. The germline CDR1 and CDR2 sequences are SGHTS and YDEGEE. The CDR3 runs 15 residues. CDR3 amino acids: CASSYGQGHSYEQYF. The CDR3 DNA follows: TGTGCCAGCAGCTACGGACAGGGCCACTCCTACGAGCAGTACTTC.

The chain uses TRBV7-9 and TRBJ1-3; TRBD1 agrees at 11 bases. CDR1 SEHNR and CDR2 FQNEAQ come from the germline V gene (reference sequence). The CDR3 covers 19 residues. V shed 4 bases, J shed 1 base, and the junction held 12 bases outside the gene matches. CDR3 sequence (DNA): TGTGCCAGCAGCTCGACGAGGACAGGGGGCAGGAGTTCTGGAAACACCATATATTTT. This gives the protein CASSSTRTGGRSSGNTIYF.

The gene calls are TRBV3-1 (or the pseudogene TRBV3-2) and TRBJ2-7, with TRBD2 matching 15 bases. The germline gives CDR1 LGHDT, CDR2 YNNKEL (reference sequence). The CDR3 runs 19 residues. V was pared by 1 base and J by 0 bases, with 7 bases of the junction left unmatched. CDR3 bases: TGTGCCAGCAGCCAAGTAGGGACTAGCGGGGGGAGGAGCTCCTACGAGCAGTACTTC. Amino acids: CASSQVGTSGGRSSYEQYF.

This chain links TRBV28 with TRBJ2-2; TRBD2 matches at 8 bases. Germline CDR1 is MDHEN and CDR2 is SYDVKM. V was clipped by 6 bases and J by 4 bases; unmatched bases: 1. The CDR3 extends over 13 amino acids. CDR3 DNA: TGTGCCAGCAGGCGGGGGGCCACCGGGGAGCTGTTTTTT. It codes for CASRRGATGELFF. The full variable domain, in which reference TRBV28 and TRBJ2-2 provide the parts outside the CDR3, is DVKVTQSSRYLVKRTGEKVFLECVQDMDHENMFWYRQDPGLGLRLIYFSYDVKMKEKGDIPEGYSVSREKKERFSLILESASTNQTSMYLCASRRGATGELFFGEGSRLTVL.

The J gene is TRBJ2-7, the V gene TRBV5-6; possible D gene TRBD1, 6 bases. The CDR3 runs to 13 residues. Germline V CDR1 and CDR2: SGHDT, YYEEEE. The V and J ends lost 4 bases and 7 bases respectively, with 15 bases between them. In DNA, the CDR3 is TGTGCCAGCAGCGGGACACACCTTTTGGAGCAGTACTTC. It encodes CASSGTHLLEQYF.

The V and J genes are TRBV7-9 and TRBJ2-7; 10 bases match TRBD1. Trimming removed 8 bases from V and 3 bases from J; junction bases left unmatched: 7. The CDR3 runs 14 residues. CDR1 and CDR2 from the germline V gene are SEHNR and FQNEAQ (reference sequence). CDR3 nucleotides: TGTGCCAGCCAAACCGGGACAGGGGACTACGAGCAGTACTTC. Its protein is CASQTGTGDYEQYF. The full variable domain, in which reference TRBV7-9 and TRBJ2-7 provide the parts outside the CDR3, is DTGVSQNPRHKITKRGQNVTFRCDPISEHNRLYWYRQTLGQGPEFLTYFQNEAQLEKSRLLSDRFSAERPKGSFSTLEIQRTEQGDSAMYLCASQTGTGDYEQYFGPGTRLTVT.

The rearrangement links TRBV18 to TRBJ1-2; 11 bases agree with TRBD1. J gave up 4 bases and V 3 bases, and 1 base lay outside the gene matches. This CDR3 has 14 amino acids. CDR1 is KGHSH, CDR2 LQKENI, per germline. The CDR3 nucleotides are TGTGCCAGCTCACCCGGGACAGGGGGCTATGGCTACACCTTC. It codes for CASSPGTGGYGYTF.

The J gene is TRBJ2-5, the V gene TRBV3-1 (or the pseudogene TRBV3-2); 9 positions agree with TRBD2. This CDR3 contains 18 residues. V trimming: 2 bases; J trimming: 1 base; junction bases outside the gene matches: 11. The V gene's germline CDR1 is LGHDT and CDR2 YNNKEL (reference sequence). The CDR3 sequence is CASSQRRKTSGAQETQYF. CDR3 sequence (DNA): TGTGCCAGCAGCCAAAGGAGGAAGACTAGCGGAGCCCAAGAGACCCAGTACTTC.

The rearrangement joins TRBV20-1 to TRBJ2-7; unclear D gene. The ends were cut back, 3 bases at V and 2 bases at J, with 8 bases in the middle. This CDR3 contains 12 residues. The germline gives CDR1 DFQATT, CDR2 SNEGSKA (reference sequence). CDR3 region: CSASTTTYEQYF. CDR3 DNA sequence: TGCAGTGCTAGTACAACCACCTACGAGCAGTACTTC.

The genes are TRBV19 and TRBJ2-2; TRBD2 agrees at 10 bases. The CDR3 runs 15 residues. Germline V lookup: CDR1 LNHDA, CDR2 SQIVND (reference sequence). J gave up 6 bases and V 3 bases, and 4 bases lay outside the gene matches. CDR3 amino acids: CASSMEAGGPGELFF. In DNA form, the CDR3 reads TGTGCCAGTAGTATGGAAGCGGGGGGGCCCGGGGAGCTGTTTTTT.

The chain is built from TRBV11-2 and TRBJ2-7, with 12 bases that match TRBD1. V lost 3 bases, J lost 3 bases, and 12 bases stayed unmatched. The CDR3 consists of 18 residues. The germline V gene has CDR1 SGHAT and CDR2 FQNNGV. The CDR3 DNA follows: TGTGCCAGCAGCTTTACTTACTCGGGACAGGGGGCTCGCTACGAGCAGTACTTC. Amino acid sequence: CASSFTYSGQGARYEQYF. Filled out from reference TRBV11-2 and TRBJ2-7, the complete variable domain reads EAGVAQSPRYKIIEKRQSVAFWCNPISGHATLYWYQQILGQGPKLLIQFQNNGVVDDSQLPKDRFSAERLKGVDSTLKIQPAKLEDSAVYLCASSFTYSGQGARYEQYFGPGTRLTVT.

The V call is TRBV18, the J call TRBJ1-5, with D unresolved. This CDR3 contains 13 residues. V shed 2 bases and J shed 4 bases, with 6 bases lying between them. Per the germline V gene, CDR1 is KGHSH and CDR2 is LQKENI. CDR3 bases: TGTGCCAGCTCACCAGAACGGAATCAGCCCCAGCATTTT. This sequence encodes CASSPERNQPQHF.

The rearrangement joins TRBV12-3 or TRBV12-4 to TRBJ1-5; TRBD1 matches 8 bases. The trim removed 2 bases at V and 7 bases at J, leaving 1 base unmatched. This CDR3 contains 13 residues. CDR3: CASSLTGGQPQHF. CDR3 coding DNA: TGTGCCAGCAGTTTAACAGGGGGGCAGCCCCAGCATTTT.

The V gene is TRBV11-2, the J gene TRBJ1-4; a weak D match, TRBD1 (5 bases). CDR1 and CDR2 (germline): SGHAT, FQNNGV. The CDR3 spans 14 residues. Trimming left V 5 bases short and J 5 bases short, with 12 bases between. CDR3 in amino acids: CASSRGAENEKLFF. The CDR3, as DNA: TGTGCCAGCAGCCGCGGGGCAGAAAATGAAAAACTGTTTTTT.